Listed below are T cell receptor beta chains from one sample, sequenced in a study of OX40 agonist ivuxolimab in advanced cancers. Clones were sequenced by immunoSEQ multiplex PCR, and TCRdb holds only the in-frame ones, with some missing. The sample contains around 70,000 clones, 75% to 90% of which appear only once. The material was CD4+ or CD8+ T cells sorted from blood, obtained in a trial of the OX40 agonist ivuxolimab. The receptors were gathered from an adult with an advanced solid tumor such as melanoma, head and neck, liver or kidney cancer. Each CDR3 is given with its conserved first and last residue. The order of the fields is V gene, CDR3 protein.

TRBV30 | CAAPREGPFTDTQYF
TRBV5-1 | CASSSDGSTEAFF
TRBV7-9 | CASSSTSGRRKFHEQYF
TRBV5-4 | CASRTGRETSTDTQYF
TRBV19 | CASSISGAPSYEQYF
TRBV11-1 | CASSLEGGQSGELFF
TRBV7-3 | CASSQTSGAYNEQFF
TRBV18 | CASQDRNNEQFF
TRBV5-1 | CASSSRGTGTDTQYF
TRBV4-1 | CASSQVHPTGGAKNIQYF
TRBV19 | CASRESGRAAGEQFF
TRBV7-9 | CASSPRVYGYTF
TRBV28 | CASSRQGNQPQHF
TRBV27 | CASSFRLAGEDEQFF
TRBV2 | CASSKNREITEAFF
TRBV27 | CANGGRDEQYF